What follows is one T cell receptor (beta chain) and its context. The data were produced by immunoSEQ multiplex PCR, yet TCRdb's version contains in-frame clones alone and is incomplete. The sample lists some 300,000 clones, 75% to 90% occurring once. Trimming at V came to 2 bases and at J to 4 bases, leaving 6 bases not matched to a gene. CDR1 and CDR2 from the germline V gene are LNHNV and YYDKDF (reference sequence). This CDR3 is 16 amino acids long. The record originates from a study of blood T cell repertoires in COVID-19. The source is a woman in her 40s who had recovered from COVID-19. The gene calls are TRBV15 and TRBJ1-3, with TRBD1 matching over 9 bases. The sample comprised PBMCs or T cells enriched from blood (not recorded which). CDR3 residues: CATSRSGTGTGNTIYF. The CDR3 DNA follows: TGTGCCACCAGCAGATCCGGGACAGGGACGGGAAACACCATATATTTT.